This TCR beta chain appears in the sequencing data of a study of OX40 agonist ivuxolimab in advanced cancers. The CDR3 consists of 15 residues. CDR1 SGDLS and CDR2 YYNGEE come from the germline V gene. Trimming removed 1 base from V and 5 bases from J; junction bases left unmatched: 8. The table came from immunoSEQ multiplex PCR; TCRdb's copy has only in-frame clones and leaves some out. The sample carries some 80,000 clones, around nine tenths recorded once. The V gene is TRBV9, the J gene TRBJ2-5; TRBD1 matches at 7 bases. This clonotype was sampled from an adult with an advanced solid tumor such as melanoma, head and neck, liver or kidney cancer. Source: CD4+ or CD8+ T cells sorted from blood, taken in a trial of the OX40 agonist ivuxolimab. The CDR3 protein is CASSVSTGPRETQYF. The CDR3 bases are TGTGCCAGCAGCGTATCGACAGGGCCTCGGGAGACCCAGTACTTC.